This record covers a single T cell receptor (beta chain). This entry comes from a study of shared clonotypes between healthy human individuals. Trimming left V 3 bases short and J 2 bases short, with 21 bases between. The CDR3 consists of 18 residues. Germline lookup yields CDR1 SGHVS and CDR2 FNYEAQ. Assay used: immunoSEQ multiplex PCR; TCRdb lists only in-frame clones, some missing. Of approximately 620,000 clones listed, approximately 97% were seen once; the top ten hold about 0.057%. Partitioning of CD4+ cells yielded a CD45RA+ naive subset and a CD45RA-negative memory subset. The sequence was collected from a woman younger than 45 in good health. Input material: naive CD4+ T cells sorted from blood. Subset meaning: CD45RA+ positively selected. The chain joins TRBV7-6 to TRBJ2-3; D possibly corresponds to TRBD2 (6 bases). CDR3 DNA: TGTGCCAGCAGCTTCGGACTATCTAGCGCACTTTACACAGATACGCAGTATTTT. This gives the protein CASSFGLSSALYTDTQYF.